What follows is one T cell receptor (beta chain) and its context. What it binds is unknown. TCRdb re-called the reads through MiXCR, storing one row per CDR3 protein. The table has about 230,000 distinct CDR3 sequences, 22% seen once. V trimming: 9 bases; J trimming: 8 bases; junction bases outside the gene matches: 23. CDR1 and CDR2 (germline): LNHDA, SQIVND (reference sequence). CDR3 length: 18 amino acids. This record comes from a study of T cell repertoires in cytomegalovirus infection. General study findings and limits: The ex vivo response was dominated by HLA-C-restricted CMV-specific TCR beta clonotypes.

This TCR was recovered from a human donor in good health (CMV status not recorded). Some clones in this sample may be carry-over from other donors' samples. The chain carries TRBV19 and TRBJ1-1; TRBD1 matches at 11 bases. Sequenced material: CD8+ T cells from PBMCs. The CDR3, as DNA: TGTGCCAGCCAGAGTGGTCGCCTAACCCGGGACAGGGGGTCCGAAGCTTTCTTT. Translating it yields CASQSGRLTRDRGSEAFF.